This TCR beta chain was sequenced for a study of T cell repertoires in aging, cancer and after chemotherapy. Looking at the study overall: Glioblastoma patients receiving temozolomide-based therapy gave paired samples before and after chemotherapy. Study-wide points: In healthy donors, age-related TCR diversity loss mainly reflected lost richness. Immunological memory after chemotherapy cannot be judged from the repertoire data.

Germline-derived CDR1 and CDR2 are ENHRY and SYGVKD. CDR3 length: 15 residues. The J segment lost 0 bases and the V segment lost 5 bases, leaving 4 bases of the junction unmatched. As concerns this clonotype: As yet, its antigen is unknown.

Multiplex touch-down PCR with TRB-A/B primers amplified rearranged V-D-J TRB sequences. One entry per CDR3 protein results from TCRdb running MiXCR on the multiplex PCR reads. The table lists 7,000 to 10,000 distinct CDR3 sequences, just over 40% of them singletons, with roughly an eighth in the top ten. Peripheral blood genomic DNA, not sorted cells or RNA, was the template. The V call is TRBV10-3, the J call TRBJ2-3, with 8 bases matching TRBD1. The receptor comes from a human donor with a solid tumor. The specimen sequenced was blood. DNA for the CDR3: TGTGCCATCAGTAGGGGACAGGCGAGCACAGATACGCAGTATTTT. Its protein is CAISRGQASTDTQYF.